The 28 T cell receptor beta chains in this list originate from one sample, sequenced in a study of graft-versus-host responses after intestinal transplantation. Profiling relied on immunoSEQ multiplex PCR, and the TCRdb table lists in-frame clones only, not all of them. The sample has about 100,000 clones; about 90% are singletons. No antigen is known for these receptors. The sample here was unstimulated CD4+ T cells sorted from spleen or lymph node cells, taken before intestinal transplant. The receptors were sampled from a human donor who received an intestinal transplant.

The J gene is TRBJ2-7, the V gene TRBV27; 13 positions agree with TRBD2. Germline loops: CDR1 MNHEY, CDR2 SMNVEV (reference sequence). This CDR3 spans 15 amino acids. J was trimmed by 2 bases and V by 5 bases; bases with no gene match: 3. The CDR3 protein is CASSPGTSGTYEQYF. The CDR3 DNA follows: TGTGCCAGCAGTCCCGGGACTAGCGGGACCTACGAGCAGTACTTC.

The chain links TRBV6-1 to TRBJ2-7; D is undetermined. The CDR3 is 13 amino acids. The V and J ends lost 5 bases and 3 bases respectively, with 11 bases between them. Germline V gene lookup returns CDR1 MNHNS and CDR2 SASEGT. DNA for the CDR3: TGTGCCAGCAGTCGTGACGCGGACTACGAGCAGTACTTC. Translated, it gives CASSRDADYEQYF.

The rearrangement joins TRBV5-4 to TRBJ2-1; D is unresolved. The V and J ends lost 0 bases and 0 bases respectively, with 10 bases between them. There are 16 residues in the CDR3. CDR1 and CDR2 from the germline V gene are SGHNT and YYREEE (reference sequence). The CDR3 loop reads CASSLASWSSYNEQFF. The CDR3 DNA sequence: TGTGCCAGCAGCTTGGCCTCTTGGAGCTCCTACAATGAGCAGTTCTTC.

The chain joins TRBV11-2 to TRBJ2-5, with 10 bases lining up with TRBD2. Unmatched junction bases numbered 4, after V lost 5 bases and J lost 1 base. Germline CDR1 is SGHAT and CDR2 is FQNNGV. This CDR3 spans 15 amino acids. Here the CDR3 reads CASSLTSGFQETQYF. The CDR3 nucleotides are TGTGCCAGCAGCCTGACTAGCGGGTTCCAAGAGACCCAGTACTTC. Variable domain in full (rest from reference TRBV11-2 and TRBJ2-5): EAGVAQSPRYKIIEKRQSVAFWCNPISGHATLYWYQQILGQGPKLLIQFQNNGVVDDSQLPKDRFSAERLKGVDSTLKIQPAKLEDSAVYLCASSLTSGFQETQYFGPGTRLLVL.

The chain joins TRBV9 to TRBJ2-7, with 7 bases aligning to TRBD1. This CDR3 has 17 amino acids. CDR1 SGDLS and CDR2 YYNGEE come from the germline V gene. V dropped 0 bases and J dropped 6; count of bases not matched to a gene: 15. In DNA form, the CDR3 reads TGTGCCAGCAGCGTAGCCCCCTATCAAGGCCCAGGGGGCGAGCAGTACTTC. Translated: CASSVAPYQGPGGEQYF.

In this sample, this clone turned up once. The same CDR3 can be traced to other DNA sequences in this sample. This chain joins TRBV9 and TRBJ2-1; 9 bases agree with TRBD2. Germline trimming cut 2 bases from V and 4 bases from J; bases unmatched to any gene: 4. The V gene's germline CDR1 is SGDLS and CDR2 YYNGEE. The CDR3 covers 15 residues. The CDR3 loop is CASSVSGGPYNEQFF. The CDR3 region has the DNA TGTGCCAGCAGCGTTAGCGGGGGCCCGTACAATGAGCAGTTCTTC.

The chain is built from TRBV9 and TRBJ1-4; no reliable D call. Trimming removed 3 bases at V and 8 bases at J, with 17 bases between. Germline assignment: CDR1 SGDLS and CDR2 YYNGEE. This CDR3 has 15 residues. The CDR3 coding sequence is TGTGCCAGCAGCGAATACCAGGAAAGGACCGAAAAACTGTTTTTT. Translated, it gives CASSEYQERTEKLFF.

This rearrangement joins TRBV6-1 to TRBJ1-4, with D possibly being TRBD1 (5 bases). This CDR3 region has 13 residues. The V end was cut by 5 bases, the J end by 7 bases, with 11 bases between. Looked up from germline, CDR1 is MNHNS and CDR2 is SASEGT. The CDR3 reads CASSPARVEKLFF. The CDR3 DNA reads as TGTGCCAGCAGTCCAGCCAGGGTTGAAAAACTGTTTTTT.

A few counts support this clone. The chain links TRBV6-5 to TRBJ1-3; D unclear. CDR1 MNHEY and CDR2 SVGAGI come from the germline V gene. The ends were cut back, 6 bases at V and 0 bases at J, with 9 bases in the middle. The CDR3 extends over 14 amino acids. This CDR3 reads CASSKFDSGNTIYF. The DNA for the CDR3 is TGTGCCAGCAGCAAATTTGACTCTGGAAACACCATATATTTT.

This chain uses TRBV2 with TRBJ2-7; 12 bases line up with TRBD2. CDR3 length: 16 amino acids. V trimming: 6 bases; J trimming: 3 bases; junction bases outside the gene matches: 9. Germline V gene sequence: CDR1 SNHLY, CDR2 FYNNEI. CDR3 sequence: CASRRTSGKNYYEQYF. For the CDR3, the DNA is TGTGCCAGCAGGAGGACTAGCGGGAAAAATTACTACGAGCAGTACTTC.

The V and J genes are TRBV5-4 and TRBJ1-6, with 7 bases fitting TRBD1. The CDR3 is 17 amino acids. V lost 5 bases and J lost 4; bases outside the gene matches: 12. The germline CDR1 and CDR2 sequences are SGHNT and YYREEE (reference sequence). The CDR3 coding sequence is TGTGCCAGCAGTATCGATCCCGGGACAGCGTATAATTCACCCCTCCACTTT. This sequence encodes CASSIDPGTAYNSPLHF.

V and J are TRBV6-1 and TRBJ2-4, with D hard to call. The germline gives CDR1 MNHNS, CDR2 SASEGT. This CDR3 spans 17 amino acids. Trimming shortened V by 2 bases and J by 1 base, and 15 bases separated the two germline ends. The CDR3 spells CASSEPSPYGAKNIQYF. CDR3 sequence (DNA): TGTGCCAGCAGTGAACCCAGCCCATATGGCGCCAAAAACATTCAGTACTTC.

The chain links TRBV11-2 to TRBJ1-2; D gene unclear. The V end lost 5 bases, the J end lost 10 bases, and 32 bases lay between the germline ends. CDR3 length: 18 residues. Germline values: CDR1 SGHAT, CDR2 FQNNGV. The chain's CDR3 is CASSPSVYLPAARMDYTF. CDR3 nucleotide sequence: TGTGCCAGCAGCCCTTCCGTTTATCTCCCGGCGGCAAGGATGGACTACACCTTC.

This chain links TRBV2 with TRBJ2-1, with 8 bases that match TRBD2. Trimming took 3 bases from V and 1 from J; bases not matched to a gene: 2. The CDR3 totals 15 residues. Germline lookup yields CDR1 SNHLY and CDR2 FYNNEI. The CDR3 DNA is TGTGCCAGCAGTGACGGGGGGGGGTCCTACAATGAGCAGTTCTTC. Its protein is CASSDGGGSYNEQFF.

V usage is TRBV11-3 and J usage is TRBJ1-2, with 7 nucleotides matching TRBD1. Germline CDR1 SGHNT, CDR2 YENEEA. Trimming cost V 5 bases and J 1 base; bases outside gene matches: 7. The CDR3 length is 15 residues. The CDR3 region has the DNA TGTGCCAGCAGCCCCAGGGACAGATGTAACTATGGCTACACCTTC. As protein: CASSPRDRCNYGYTF.

On this clone itself: Germline and junction disagree at one end, which may indicate a read error. This sequence joins TRBV19 and TRBJ2-7; 11 positions agree with TRBD1. This CDR3 region has 15 residues. Per the germline V gene, CDR1 is LNHDA and CDR2 is SQIVND (reference sequence). This chain's CDR3 is CASSGGTGGFYERYF. In DNA, the CDR3 is TGTGCCAGTAGTGGAGGGACAGGGGGTTTCTACGAGCGGTACTTC. Supplemented by reference TRBV19 and TRBJ2-7, the full variable domain reads DGGITQSPKYLFRKEGQNVTLSCEQNLNHDAMYWYRQDPGQGLRLIYYSQIVNDFQKGDIAEGYSVSREKKESFPLTVTSAQKNPTAFYLCASSGGTGGFYERYFGPGTRLTVT.

The gene calls are TRBV10-3 and TRBJ2-7, with D perhaps matching TRBD2 (7 bases). The CDR3 is 13 residues long. Germline V gives CDR1 ENHRY, CDR2 SYGVKD. Trimming cost V 9 bases and J 4 bases, with 16 bases left between them. The CDR3 here is CAITGGPPYEQYF. CDR3 nucleotides: TGTGCCATTACGGGGGGCCCACCTTACGAGCAGTACTTC.

J is TRBJ2-6 and V is TRBV10-2; 10 bases map to TRBD1. Germline V gene lookup returns CDR1 WSHSY and CDR2 SAAADI. This CDR3 spans 16 amino acids. V shed 7 bases, J shed 1 base, and the junction held 4 bases outside the gene matches. CDR3 sequence reads: CASTPGQGSGANVLTF. CDR3 nucleotide sequence: TGCGCCAGCACTCCGGGACAGGGGTCTGGGGCCAACGTCCTGACTTTC.

This clone was counted a single time. V is TRBV5-1 and J is TRBJ2-5, with TRBD2 identical over 10 bases. Germline trimming cut 2 bases from V and 1 base from J; bases unmatched to any gene: 2. The CDR3 consists of 15 residues. In germline, CDR1 is SGHRS, CDR2 YFSETQ. CDR3 nucleotide sequence: TGCGCCAGCAGCTTCCGGACTAGCGGCCAAGAGACCCAGTACTTC. It translates to CASSFRTSGQETQYF.

This clone was picked up one time. This rearrangement joins TRBV18 to TRBJ1-3; D perhaps matches TRBD1 (5 bases). The CDR3 runs to 16 residues. The V end was cut by 2 bases, the J end by 0 bases, with 11 bases between. CDR1 is KGHSH and CDR2 is LQKENI in the germline V gene. The DNA for the CDR3 is TGTGCCAGCTCACCAGAGATTGGGGGCTCTGGAAACACCATATATTTT. It encodes CASSPEIGGSGNTIYF.

V gene TRBV20-1 combines with J gene TRBJ1-2, with a tentative D call TRBD1 (5 bases). From germline, CDR1 is DFQATT and CDR2 SNEGSKA (reference sequence). The CDR3 length is 11 residues. V gave up 3 bases and J gave up 5 bases, with 7 bases separating them. For the CDR3, the DNA is TGCAGTGCTAGGGGGGGTTATGGCTACACCTTC. This codes for CSARGGYGYTF.

The chain has TRBV7-2 and TRBJ2-7; D not certain. V lost 2 bases and J 0 bases, leaving 8 bases between the germline ends. The CDR3 consists of 14 residues. Germline values: CDR1 SGHTA, CDR2 FQGNSA. The CDR3 sequence is CASSLSVPSYEQYF. The CDR3 DNA sequence: TGTGCCAGCAGCTTATCAGTACCCTCCTACGAGCAGTACTTC.

The rearrangement links TRBV19 to TRBJ1-1; D unclear. V gave up 1 base and J gave up 1 base, with 4 bases separating them. There are 13 residues in the CDR3. CDR1 and CDR2 (germline): LNHDA, SQIVND (reference sequence). CDR3 sequence (DNA): TGTGCCAGTAGTATAGGGCAGAACACTGAAGCTTTCTTT. It specifies CASSIGQNTEAFF.

The V gene is TRBV6-4, the J gene TRBJ2-7; possibly TRBD2 for D (6 bases). Germline V gene lookup returns CDR1 MRHNA and CDR2 SNTAGT. This CDR3 is 16 amino acids long. With 4 bases removed from V and 0 bases from J, the gap between germline ends came to 16 bases. The CDR3 sequence is CASSGLLGGDSYEQYF. CDR3 in DNA: TGTGCCAGCAGTGGGCTTTTGGGCGGGGACTCCTACGAGCAGTACTTC.

V is TRBV7-9 and J is TRBJ1-2; D is unclear. The CDR3 extends over 11 amino acids. The germline V gene encodes CDR1 SEHNR and CDR2 FQNEAQ (reference sequence). V was trimmed by 5 bases and J by 14 bases, leaving 15 bases between them. This chain's CDR3 is CASSRLRLGTF. CDR3 in DNA: TGTGCCAGCAGCCGGCTACGACTGGGAACCTTC.

The CDR3, as DNA: TGTGCCAGCAGCTTAGGTGGCGCCTTGGGGTCCTACAATGAGCAGTTCTTC. Protein product: CASSLGGALGSYNEQFF. The genes are TRBV7-3 and TRBJ2-1; D call uncertain. Germline CDR1 SGHTA, CDR2 FQGTGA. This CDR3 region has 17 residues. Trimming took 2 bases from V and 1 from J, leaving 15 bases between them.

The V call is TRBV5-1, the J call TRBJ2-1; D gene unclear. This CDR3 is built from 13 residues. Per germline, CDR1 SGHRS and CDR2 YFSETQ. Trimming cost V 3 bases and J 10 bases, with 14 bases left between them. CDR3 in DNA: TGCGCCAGCAGCTCCTTAAATGGCCGCGAGCAGTTCTTC. It specifies CASSSLNGREQFF.

CDR3 coding DNA: TGCGCCAGCAGCTTGGGGAGAGTAAGACAGGGCGAGGGCTACACCTTC. Translation: CASSLGRVRQGEGYTF. V gene TRBV5-1 combines with J gene TRBJ1-2; 7 bases match TRBD1. CDR3 size: 16 residues. Per the germline V gene, CDR1 is SGHRS and CDR2 is YFSETQ. V shed 0 bases, J shed 8 bases, and the junction held 13 bases outside the gene matches.